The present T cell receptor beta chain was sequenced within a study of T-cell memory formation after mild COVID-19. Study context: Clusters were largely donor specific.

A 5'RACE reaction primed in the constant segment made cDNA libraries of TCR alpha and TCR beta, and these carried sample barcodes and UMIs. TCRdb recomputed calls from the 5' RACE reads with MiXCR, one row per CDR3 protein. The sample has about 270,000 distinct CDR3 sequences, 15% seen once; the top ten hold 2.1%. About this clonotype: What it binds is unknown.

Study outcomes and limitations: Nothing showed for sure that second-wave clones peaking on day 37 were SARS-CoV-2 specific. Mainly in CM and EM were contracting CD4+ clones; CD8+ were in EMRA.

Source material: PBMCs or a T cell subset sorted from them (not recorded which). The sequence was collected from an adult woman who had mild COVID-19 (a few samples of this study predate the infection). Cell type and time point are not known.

CDR3 coding DNA: TGTGCCAGCAGCGGGACTAGAAGCTCCTACGAGCAGTACTTC. Amino acid sequence: CASSGTRSSYEQYF. The genes are TRBV2 and TRBJ2-7; 8 bases fit TRBD2. Per the germline V gene, CDR1 is SNHLY and CDR2 is FYNNEI. Trimming at V came to 6 bases and at J to 0 bases, leaving 4 bases not matched to a gene. This CDR3 is 14 amino acids long. Combining the CDR3 with reference TRBV2 and TRBJ2-7 gives the whole variable domain EPEVTQTPSHQVTQMGQEVILRCVPISNHLYFYWYRQILGQKVEFLVSFYNNEISEKSEIFDDQFSVERPDGSNFTLKIRSTKLEDSAMYFCASSGTRSSYEQYFGPGTRLTVT.